This TCR beta chain comes out of a study of CD8+ T cells in alopecia areata. Notes on the study in general: In lesional scalp, particularly from alopecia totalis/universalis, clonality was higher than in normal scalp. Patients shared TCRs less clearly than mice did, possibly for HLA-related reasons.

This clone was observed once. Its antigen is currently unknown. There are 14 residues in the CDR3. V trimming: 1 base; J trimming: 3 bases; junction bases outside the gene matches: 3. Germline V gene sequence: CDR1 SGHAT, CDR2 FQNNGV. Using a FACSAria, the CD4+ and CD8+ T cells were sorted from the PBMCs. TCR sequencing used cDNA made by reverse transcription of extracted RNA. Some clones are missing from TCRdb's copy, which holds only in-frame ones; the method was immunoSEQ multiplex PCR. The sample comprises 150,000 or so clones, about 89% of which are singletons, and around 15% rests with the top ten.

Sequenced here: CD8+ T cells sorted from blood, sampled at week 0. The TCR comes from a human donor with alopecia areata. The chain carries TRBV11-2 and TRBJ2-7; 7 nucleotides line up with TRBD2. Written as DNA, the CDR3 is TGTGCCAGCAGCTTAGCGGGAGGTTACTACGAGCAGTACTTC. Translation: CASSLAGGYYEQYF.